This entry features one T cell receptor (beta chain) sequence. The CDR3 length is 14 residues. Germline loops: CDR1 LGHNA, CDR2 YNFKEQ. V dropped 1 base and J dropped 7 bases, with 11 bases sitting between them. This record comes from a study of T cells in Graves' hyperthyroidism and ophthalmopathy. Subjects with ophthalmopathy showed a Clinical Activity Score no lower than 3, a NOSPECS grade no lower than 4, and a duration shorter than 3 months. Exclusion followed for patients with uncontrolled infection, other autoimmune disease, pregnancy or lactation. Each 10 ml fresh peripheral blood draw supplied the PBMCs. From RNA transcripts, TCR beta CDR3 regions were amplified. The study used the HTBI primer set for a first-round RT-PCR of the TCR CDR3. TCRdb re-called the multiplex PCR reads with MiXCR, one entry per CDR3 protein. The table records hundreds of thousands of distinct CDR3 sequences, approximately 17% of them present only once.

The chain is built from TRBV4-2 and TRBJ2-1; D is unclear. This receptor was identified in a woman under 30 with Graves' ophthalmopathy. Sequenced input: blood. CDR3 bases: TGTGCCAGCAGCCAAGGCCCAGCGCGGAATGAGCAGTTCTTC. It is translated as CASSQGPARNEQFF.